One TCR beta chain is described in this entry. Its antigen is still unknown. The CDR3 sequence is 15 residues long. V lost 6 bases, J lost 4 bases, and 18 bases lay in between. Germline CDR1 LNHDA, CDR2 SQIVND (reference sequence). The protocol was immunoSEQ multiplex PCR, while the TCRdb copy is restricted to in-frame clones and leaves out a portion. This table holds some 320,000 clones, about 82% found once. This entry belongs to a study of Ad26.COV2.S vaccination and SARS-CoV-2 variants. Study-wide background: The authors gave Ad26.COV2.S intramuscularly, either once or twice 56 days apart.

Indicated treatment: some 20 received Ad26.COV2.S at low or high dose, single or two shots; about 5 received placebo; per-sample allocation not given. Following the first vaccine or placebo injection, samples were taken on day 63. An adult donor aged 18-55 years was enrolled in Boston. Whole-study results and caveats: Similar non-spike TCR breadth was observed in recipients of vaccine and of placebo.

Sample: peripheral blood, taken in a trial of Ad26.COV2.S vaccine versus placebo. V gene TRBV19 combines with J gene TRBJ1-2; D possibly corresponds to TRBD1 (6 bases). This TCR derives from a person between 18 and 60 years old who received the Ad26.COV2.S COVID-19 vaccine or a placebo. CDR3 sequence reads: CASRNGGGAVYGYTF. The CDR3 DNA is TGTGCCAGTAGAAATGGGGGGGGCGCCGTCTATGGCTACACCTTC.